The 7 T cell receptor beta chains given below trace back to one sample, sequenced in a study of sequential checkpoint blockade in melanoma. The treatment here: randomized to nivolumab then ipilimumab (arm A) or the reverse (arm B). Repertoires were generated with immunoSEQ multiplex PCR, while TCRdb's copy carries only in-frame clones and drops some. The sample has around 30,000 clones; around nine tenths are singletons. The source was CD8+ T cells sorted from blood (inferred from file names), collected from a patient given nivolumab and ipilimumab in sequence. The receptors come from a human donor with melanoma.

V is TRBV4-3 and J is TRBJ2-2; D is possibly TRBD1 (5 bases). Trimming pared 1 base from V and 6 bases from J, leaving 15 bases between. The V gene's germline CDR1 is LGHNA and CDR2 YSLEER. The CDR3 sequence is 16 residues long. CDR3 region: CASSQVWQGGAGELFF. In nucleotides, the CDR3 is TGCGCCAGCAGCCAAGTGTGGCAGGGTGGGGCCGGGGAGCTGTTTTTT.

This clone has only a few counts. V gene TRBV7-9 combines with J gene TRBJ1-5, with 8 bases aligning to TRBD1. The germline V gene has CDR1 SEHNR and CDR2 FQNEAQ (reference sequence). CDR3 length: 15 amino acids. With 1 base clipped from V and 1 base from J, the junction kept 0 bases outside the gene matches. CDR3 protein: CASSLGTGSNQPQHF. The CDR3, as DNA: TGTGCCAGCAGCTTAGGGACAGGGAGCAATCAGCCCCAGCATTTT.

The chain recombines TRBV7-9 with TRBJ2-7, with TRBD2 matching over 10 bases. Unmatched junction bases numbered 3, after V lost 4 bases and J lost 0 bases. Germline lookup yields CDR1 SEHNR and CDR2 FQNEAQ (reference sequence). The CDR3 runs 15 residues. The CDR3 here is CASSSLAGSSYEQYF. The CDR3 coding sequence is TGTGCCAGCAGCTCACTAGCGGGGAGCTCCTACGAGCAGTACTTC. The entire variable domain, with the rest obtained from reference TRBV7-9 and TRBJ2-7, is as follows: DTGVSQNPRHKITKRGQNVTFRCDPISEHNRLYWYRQTLGQGPEFLTYFQNEAQLEKSRLLSDRFSAERPKGSFSTLEIQRTEQGDSAMYLCASSSLAGSSYEQYFGPGTRLTVT.

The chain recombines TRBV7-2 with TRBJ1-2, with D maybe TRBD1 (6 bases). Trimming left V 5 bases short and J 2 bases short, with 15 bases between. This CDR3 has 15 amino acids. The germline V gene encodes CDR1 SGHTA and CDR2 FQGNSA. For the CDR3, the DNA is TGTGCCAGCAGCCGACCGGGACATCAGAACTATGGCTACACCTTC. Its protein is CASSRPGHQNYGYTF. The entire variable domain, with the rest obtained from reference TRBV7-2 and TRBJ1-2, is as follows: GAGVSQSPSNKVTEKGKDVELRCDPISGHTALYWYRQSLGQGLEFLIYFQGNSAPDKSGLPSDRFSAERTGGSVSTLTIQRTQQEDSAVYLCASSRPGHQNYGYTFGSGTRLTVV.

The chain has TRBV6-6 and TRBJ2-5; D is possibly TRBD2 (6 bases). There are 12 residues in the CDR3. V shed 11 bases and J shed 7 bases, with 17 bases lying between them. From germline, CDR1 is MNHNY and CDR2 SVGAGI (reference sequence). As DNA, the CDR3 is TGTGCCTACGGGGGAGGAGTTGGGACCCAGTACTTC. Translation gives CAYGGGVGTQYF.

The CDR3 DNA reads as TGTGCCAGCAGCTTTGGCGGGGGCTCCTACGAGCAGTACTTC. It yields the protein CASSFGGGSYEQYF. The V gene is TRBV11-2, the J gene TRBJ2-7; 7 bases are a match to TRBD2. CDR3 length equals 14 residues. The junction had 2 bases not matched to a gene; V was cut back by 3 bases and J by 0 bases. The germline gives CDR1 SGHAT, CDR2 FQNNGV.

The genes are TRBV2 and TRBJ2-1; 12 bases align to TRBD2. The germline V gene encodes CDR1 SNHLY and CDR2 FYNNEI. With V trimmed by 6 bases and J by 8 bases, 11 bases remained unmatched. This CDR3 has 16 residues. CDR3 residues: CASSARLAGAVDEQFF. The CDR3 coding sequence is TGTGCCAGCAGCGCACGACTAGCGGGAGCTGTAGATGAGCAGTTCTTC.